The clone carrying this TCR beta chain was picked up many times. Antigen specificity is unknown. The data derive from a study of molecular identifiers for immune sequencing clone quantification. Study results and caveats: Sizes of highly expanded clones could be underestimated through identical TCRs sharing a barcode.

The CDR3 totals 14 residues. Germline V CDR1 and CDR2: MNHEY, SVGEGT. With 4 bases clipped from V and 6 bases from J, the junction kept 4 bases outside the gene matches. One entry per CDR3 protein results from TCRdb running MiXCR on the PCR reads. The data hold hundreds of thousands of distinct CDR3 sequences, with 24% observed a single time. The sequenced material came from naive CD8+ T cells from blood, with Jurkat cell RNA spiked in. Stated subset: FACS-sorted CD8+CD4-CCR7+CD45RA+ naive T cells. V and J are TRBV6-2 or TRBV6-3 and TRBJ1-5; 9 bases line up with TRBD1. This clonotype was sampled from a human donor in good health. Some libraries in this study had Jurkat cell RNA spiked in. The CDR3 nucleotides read TGTGCCAGCAGTTGGGGACAGGGTGGTCAGCCCCAGCATTTT. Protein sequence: CASSWGQGGQPQHF.